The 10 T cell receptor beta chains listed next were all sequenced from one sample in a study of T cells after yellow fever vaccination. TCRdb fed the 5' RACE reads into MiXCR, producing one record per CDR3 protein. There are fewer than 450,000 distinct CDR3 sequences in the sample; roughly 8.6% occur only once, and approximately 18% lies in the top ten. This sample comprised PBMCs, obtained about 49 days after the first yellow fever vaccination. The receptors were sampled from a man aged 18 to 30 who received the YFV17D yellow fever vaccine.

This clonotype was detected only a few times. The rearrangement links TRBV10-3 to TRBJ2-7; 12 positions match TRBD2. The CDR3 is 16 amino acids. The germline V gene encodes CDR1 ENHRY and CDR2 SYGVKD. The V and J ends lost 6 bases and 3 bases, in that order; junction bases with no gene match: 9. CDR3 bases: TGTGCCATCAGAGAAGGACTAGCGGGGTATCACTACGAGCAGTACTTC. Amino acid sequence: CAIREGLAGYHYEQYF.

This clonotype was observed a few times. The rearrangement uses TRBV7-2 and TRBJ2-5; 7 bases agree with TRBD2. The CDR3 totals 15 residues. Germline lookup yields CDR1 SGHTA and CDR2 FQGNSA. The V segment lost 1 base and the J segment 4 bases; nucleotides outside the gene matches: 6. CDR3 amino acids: CASSLELAGVETQYF. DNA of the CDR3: TGTGCCAGCAGCTTAGAACTGGCGGGGGTAGAGACCCAGTACTTC.

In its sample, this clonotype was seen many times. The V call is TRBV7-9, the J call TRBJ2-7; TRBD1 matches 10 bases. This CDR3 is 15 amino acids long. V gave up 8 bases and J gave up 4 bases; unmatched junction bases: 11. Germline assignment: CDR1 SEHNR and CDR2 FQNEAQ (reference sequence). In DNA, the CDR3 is TGTGCCAGCGGGGGATCGACAGGGGGCGCGTACGAGCAGTACTTC. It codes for CASGGSTGGAYEQYF.

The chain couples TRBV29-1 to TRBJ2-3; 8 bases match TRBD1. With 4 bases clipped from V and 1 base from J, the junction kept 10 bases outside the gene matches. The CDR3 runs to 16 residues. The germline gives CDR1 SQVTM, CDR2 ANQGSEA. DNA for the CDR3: TGCAGCGTTGGGACCTTGGACAGGGCCCGCACAGATACGCAGTATTTT. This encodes CSVGTLDRARTDTQYF.

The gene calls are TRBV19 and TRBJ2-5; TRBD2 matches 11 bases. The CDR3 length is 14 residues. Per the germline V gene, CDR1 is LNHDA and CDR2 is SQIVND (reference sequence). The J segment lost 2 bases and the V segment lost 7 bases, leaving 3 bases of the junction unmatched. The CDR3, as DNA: TGTGCCAGTAAGGCTAGCGGGGGGCAAGAGACCCAGTACTTC. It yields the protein CASKASGGQETQYF. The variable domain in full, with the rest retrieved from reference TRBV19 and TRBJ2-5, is DGGITQSPKYLFRKEGQNVTLSCEQNLNHDAMYWYRQDPGQGLRLIYYSQIVNDFQKGDIAEGYSVSREKKESFPLTVTSAQKNPTAFYLCASKASGGQETQYFGPGTRLLVL.

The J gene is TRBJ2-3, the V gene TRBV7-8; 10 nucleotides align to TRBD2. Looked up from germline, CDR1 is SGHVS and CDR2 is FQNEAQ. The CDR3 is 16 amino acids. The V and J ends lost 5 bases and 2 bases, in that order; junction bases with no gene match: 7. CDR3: CASSGRLAGNTDTQYF. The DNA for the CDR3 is TGTGCCAGCAGCGGGCGACTAGCGGGTAACACAGATACGCAGTATTTT.

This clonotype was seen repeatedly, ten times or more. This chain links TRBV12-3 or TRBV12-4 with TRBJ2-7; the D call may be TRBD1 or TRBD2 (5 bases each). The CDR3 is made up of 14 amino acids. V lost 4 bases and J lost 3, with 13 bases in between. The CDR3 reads CASSYGVGDYEQYF. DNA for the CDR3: TGTGCCAGCAGTTACGGGGTAGGGGACTACGAGCAGTACTTC.

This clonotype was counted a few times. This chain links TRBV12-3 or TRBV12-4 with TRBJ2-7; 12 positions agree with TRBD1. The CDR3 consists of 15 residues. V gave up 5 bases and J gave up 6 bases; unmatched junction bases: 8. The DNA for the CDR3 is TGTGCCAGCAGTCCCCGGGACAGGGGGCGAGGCGAGCAGTACTTC. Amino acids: CASSPRDRGRGEQYF.

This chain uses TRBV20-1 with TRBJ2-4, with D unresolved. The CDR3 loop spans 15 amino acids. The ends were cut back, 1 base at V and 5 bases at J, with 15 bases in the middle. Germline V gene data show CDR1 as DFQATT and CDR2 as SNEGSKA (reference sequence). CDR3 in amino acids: CSARGAQVAQNIQYF. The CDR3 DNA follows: TGCAGTGCTAGAGGGGCTCAGGTGGCCCAAAACATTCAGTACTTC.

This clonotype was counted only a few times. CDR3 region: CASSLGQHNSPLHF. The CDR3 region has the DNA TGTGCCAGCAGCTTGGGACAGCATAATTCACCCCTCCACTTT. The V call is TRBV7-9, the J call TRBJ1-6, with TRBD1 identical over 7 bases. Per the germline V gene, CDR1 is SEHNR and CDR2 is FQNEAQ (reference sequence). The CDR3 runs 14 residues. The V and J ends lost 3 bases and 5 bases, in that order; junction bases with no gene match: 1.